This TCR beta chain was retrieved from a study of cytomegalovirus exposure and HLA in healthy donors. Of note for this clone: Its matching antigen is unknown.

Overall study findings and caveats: TCR beta V segments were, for the most part, productive about 87% or about 30% of the time in an earlier analysis. A later analysis showed HLA-associated TCR beta chains outstripping equally common others in clonal expansion.

Germline V gives CDR1 MDHEN, CDR2 SYDVKM. Unmatched junction bases numbered 6, after V lost 7 bases and J lost 0 bases. The CDR3 length is 16 residues. PCR was performed using 60 Vbeta and 13 Jbeta primers. This table comes from immunoSEQ multiplex PCR, and its TCRdb copy is limited to in-frame clones, with some not included. This sample has more than 60,000 clones, with around 84% found just once. What was sequenced was PBMCs. This rearrangement joins TRBV28 to TRBJ2-1; 10 nucleotides align to TRBD2. This receptor was taken from a man between 70 and 80 years old in good health and CMV-seropositive. Here the CDR3 reads CASNGLAENSYNEQFF. The CDR3 DNA is TGTGCCAGCAATGGACTAGCGGAAAACTCCTACAATGAGCAGTTCTTC.